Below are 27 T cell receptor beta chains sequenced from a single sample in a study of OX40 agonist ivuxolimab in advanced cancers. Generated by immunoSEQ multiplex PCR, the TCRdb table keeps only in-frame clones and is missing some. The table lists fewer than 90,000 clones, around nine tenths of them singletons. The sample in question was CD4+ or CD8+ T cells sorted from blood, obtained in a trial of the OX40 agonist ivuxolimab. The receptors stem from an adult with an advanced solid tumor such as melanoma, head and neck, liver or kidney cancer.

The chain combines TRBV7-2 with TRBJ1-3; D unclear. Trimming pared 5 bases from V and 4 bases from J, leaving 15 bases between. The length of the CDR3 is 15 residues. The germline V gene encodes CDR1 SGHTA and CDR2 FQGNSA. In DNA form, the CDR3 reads TGTGCCAGCAGCCCCCAGGTGTTGAGAGGAAACACCATATATTTT. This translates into CASSPQVLRGNTIYF.

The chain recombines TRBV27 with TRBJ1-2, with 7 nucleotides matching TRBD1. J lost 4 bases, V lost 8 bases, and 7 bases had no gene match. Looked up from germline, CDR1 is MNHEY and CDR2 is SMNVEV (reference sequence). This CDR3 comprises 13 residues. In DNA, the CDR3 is TGTGCCAGCCGCCCGCCAGGGGGCTATGGCTACACCTTC. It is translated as CASRPPGGYGYTF.

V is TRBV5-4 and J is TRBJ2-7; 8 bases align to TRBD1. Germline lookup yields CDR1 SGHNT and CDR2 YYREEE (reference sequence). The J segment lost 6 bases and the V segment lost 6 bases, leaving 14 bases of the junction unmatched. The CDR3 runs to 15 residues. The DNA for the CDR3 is TGTGCCAGCAAACCCGACAGGGGAATTGCCAGCGAGCAGTACTTC. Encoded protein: CASKPDRGIASEQYF.

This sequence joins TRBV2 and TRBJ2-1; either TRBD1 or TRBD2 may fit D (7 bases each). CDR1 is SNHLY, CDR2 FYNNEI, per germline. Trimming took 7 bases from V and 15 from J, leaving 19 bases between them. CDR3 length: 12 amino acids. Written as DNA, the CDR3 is TGTGCCAGCATTCAGGGGGGGTCTACGGCGTTCTTC. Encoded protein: CASIQGGSTAFF.

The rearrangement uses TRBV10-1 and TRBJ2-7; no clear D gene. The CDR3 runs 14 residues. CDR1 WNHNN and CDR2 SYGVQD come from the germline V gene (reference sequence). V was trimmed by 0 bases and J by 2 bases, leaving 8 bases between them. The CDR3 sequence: CASSESGRTYEQYF. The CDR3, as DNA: TGCGCCAGCAGTGAGTCGGGAAGGACCTACGAGCAGTACTTC.

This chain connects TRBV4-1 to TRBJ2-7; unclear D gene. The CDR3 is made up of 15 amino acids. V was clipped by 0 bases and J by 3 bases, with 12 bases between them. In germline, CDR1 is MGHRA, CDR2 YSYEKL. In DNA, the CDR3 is TGCGCCAGCAGCCAAGATACTCAGCTCCACTACGAGCAGTACTTC. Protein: CASSQDTQLHYEQYF.

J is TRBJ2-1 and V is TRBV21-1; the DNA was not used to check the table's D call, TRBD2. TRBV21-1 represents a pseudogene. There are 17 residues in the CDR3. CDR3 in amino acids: CASSKYRLAGNHNEQFF. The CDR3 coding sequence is TGTGCCAGCAGCAAATACAGACTAGCGGGGAATCACAATGAGCAGTTCTTC.

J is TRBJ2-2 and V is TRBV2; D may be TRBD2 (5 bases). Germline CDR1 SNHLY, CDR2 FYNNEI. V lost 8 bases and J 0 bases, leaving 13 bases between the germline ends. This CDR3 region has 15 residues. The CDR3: CASSNVRANTGELFF. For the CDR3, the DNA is TGTGCCAGCTCGAACGTGAGGGCGAACACCGGGGAGCTGTTTTTT.

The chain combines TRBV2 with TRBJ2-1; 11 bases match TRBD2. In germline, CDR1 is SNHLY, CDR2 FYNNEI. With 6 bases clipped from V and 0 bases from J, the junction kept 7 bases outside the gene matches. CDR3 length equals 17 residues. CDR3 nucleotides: TGTGCCAGCAGGGACCCGGGACTAGCGGACTCCTACAATGAGCAGTTCTTC. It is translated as CASRDPGLADSYNEQFF.

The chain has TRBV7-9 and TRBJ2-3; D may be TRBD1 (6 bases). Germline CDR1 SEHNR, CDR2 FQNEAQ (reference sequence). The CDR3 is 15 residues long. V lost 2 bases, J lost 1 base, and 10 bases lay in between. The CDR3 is CASSLLTGRTDTQYF. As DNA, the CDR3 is TGTGCCAGCAGCTTATTGACAGGACGCACAGATACGCAGTATTTT.

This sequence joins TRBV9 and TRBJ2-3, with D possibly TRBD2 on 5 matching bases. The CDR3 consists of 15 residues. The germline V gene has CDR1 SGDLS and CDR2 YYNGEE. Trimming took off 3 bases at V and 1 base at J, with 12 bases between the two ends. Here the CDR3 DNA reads TGTGCCAGCAGCGCTTGGGTTAGCGGCACAGATACGCAGTATTTT. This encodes CASSAWVSGTDTQYF.

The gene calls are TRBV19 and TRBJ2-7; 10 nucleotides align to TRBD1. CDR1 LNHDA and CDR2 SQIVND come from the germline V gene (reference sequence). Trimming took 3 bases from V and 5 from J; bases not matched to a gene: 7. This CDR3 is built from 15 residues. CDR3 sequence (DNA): TGTGCCAGTAGTATCGGACAGGGGGTAGTGGACGAGCAGTACTTC. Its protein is CASSIGQGVVDEQYF.

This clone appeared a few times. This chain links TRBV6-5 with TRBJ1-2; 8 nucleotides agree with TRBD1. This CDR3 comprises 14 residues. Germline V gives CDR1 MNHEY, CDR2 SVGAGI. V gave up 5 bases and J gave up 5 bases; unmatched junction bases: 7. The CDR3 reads CASSRGTGSYGYTF. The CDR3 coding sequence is TGTGCCAGCAGTCGAGGGACAGGCTCTTATGGCTACACCTTC.

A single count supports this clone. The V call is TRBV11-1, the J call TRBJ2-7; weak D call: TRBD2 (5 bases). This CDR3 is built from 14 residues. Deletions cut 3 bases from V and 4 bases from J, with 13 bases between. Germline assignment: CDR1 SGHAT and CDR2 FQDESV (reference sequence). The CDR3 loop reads CASSFTTPGYEQYF. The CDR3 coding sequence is TGTGCCAGCAGCTTCACCACCCCGGGGTACGAGCAGTACTTC. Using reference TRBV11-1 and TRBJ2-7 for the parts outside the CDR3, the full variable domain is EAEVAQSPRYKITEKSQAVAFWCDPISGHATLYWYRQILGQGPELLVQFQDESVVDDSQLPKDRFSAERLKGVDSTLKIQPAELGDSAMYLCASSFTTPGYEQYFGPGTRLTVT.

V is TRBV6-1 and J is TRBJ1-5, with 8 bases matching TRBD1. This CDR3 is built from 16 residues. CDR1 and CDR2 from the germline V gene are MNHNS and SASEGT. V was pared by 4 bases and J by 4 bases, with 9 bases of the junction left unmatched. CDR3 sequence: CASSAGLTGVNQPQHF. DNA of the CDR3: TGTGCCAGCAGTGCAGGACTGACAGGGGTTAATCAGCCCCAGCATTTT.

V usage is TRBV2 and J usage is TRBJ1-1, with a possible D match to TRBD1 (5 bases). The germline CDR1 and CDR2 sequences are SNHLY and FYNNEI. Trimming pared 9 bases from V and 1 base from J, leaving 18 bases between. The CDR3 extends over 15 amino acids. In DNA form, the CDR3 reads TGTGCCAGTAGAAAAAGGGACCCGCCGAACACTGAAGCTTTCTTT. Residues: CASRKRDPPNTEAFF.

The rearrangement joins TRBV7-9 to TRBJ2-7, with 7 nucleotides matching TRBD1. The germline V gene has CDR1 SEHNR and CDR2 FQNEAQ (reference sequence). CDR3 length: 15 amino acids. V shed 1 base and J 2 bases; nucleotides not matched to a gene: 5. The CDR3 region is CASSLVTGVAYEQYF. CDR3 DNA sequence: TGTGCCAGCAGCTTAGTCACAGGGGTTGCCTACGAGCAGTACTTC.

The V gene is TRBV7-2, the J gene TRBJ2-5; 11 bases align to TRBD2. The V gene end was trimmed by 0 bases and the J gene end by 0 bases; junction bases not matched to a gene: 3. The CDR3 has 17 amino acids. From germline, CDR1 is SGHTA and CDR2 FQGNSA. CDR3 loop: CASSLALAGGHQETQYF. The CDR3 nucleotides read TGTGCCAGCAGCTTAGCCCTAGCGGGGGGACACCAAGAGACCCAGTACTTC.

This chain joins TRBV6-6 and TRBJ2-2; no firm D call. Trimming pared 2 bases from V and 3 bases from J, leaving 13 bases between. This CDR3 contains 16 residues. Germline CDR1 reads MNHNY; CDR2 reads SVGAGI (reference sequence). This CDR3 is CASSYKVGRYTGELFF. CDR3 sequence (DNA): TGTGCCAGCAGTTACAAAGTGGGCCGGTACACCGGGGAGCTGTTTTTT.

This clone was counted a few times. This chain's CDR3 is CSVVRDSYEQYF. The CDR3 DNA reads TGCAGCGTCGTCCGGGACTCCTACGAGCAGTACTTC. The chain employs TRBV29-1 and TRBJ2-7, with a possible D match to TRBD2 (5 bases). The CDR3 sequence is 12 residues long. Trimming took 6 bases from V and 0 from J, leaving 9 bases between them. CDR1 and CDR2 from the germline V gene are SQVTM and ANQGSEA.

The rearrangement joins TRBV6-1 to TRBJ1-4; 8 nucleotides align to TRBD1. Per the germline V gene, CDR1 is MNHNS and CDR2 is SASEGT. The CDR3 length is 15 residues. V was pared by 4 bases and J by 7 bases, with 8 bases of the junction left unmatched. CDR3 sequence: CASSGQGKLGEKLFF. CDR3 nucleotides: TGTGCCAGCAGTGGACAGGGGAAGCTCGGTGAAAAACTGTTTTTT.

The CDR3 loop is CASSSRPSSYNEQFF. The CDR3 DNA is TGCGCCAGCAGTTCTAGACCGAGCTCCTACAATGAGCAGTTCTTC. This chain connects TRBV10-1 to TRBJ2-1, with D unresolved. Germline V gene lookup returns CDR1 WNHNN and CDR2 SYGVQD (reference sequence). There are 15 residues in the CDR3. V shed 5 bases and J shed 0 bases, with 11 bases lying between them.

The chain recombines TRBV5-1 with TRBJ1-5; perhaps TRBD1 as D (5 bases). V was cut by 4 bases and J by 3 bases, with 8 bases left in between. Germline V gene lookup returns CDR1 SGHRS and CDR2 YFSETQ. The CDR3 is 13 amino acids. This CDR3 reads CASSGAPNQPQHF. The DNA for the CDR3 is TGCGCCAGCAGCGGGGCCCCCAATCAGCCCCAGCATTTT.

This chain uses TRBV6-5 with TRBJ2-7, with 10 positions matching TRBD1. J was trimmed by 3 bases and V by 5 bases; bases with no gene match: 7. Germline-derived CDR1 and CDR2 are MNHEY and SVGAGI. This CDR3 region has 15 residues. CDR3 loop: CASSRQGQGIYEQYF. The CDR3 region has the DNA TGTGCCAGCAGTCGACAGGGACAGGGGATCTACGAGCAGTACTTC.

The CDR3 nucleotides are TGTGCCAGCAGTACAGACTCTGGAAACACCATATATTTT. Translated, it gives CASSTDSGNTIYF. This sequence joins TRBV7-3 and TRBJ1-3, with no clear D. V gave up 6 bases and J gave up 0 bases, with 6 bases separating them. Germline V CDR1 and CDR2: SGHTA, FQGTGA. CDR3 length: 13 residues.

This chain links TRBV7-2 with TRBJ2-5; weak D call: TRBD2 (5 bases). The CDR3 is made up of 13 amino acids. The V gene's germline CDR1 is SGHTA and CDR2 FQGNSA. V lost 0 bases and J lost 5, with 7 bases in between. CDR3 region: CASSLAREETQYF. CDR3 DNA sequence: TGTGCCAGCAGCTTAGCTAGGGAGGAGACCCAGTACTTC.

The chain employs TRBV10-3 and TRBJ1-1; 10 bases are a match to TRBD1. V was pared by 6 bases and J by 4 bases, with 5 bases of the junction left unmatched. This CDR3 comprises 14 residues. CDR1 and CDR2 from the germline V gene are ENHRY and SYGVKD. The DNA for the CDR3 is TGTGCCATCAGATCGACAGGGGGCCGCACTGAAGCTTTCTTT. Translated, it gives CAIRSTGGRTEAFF.